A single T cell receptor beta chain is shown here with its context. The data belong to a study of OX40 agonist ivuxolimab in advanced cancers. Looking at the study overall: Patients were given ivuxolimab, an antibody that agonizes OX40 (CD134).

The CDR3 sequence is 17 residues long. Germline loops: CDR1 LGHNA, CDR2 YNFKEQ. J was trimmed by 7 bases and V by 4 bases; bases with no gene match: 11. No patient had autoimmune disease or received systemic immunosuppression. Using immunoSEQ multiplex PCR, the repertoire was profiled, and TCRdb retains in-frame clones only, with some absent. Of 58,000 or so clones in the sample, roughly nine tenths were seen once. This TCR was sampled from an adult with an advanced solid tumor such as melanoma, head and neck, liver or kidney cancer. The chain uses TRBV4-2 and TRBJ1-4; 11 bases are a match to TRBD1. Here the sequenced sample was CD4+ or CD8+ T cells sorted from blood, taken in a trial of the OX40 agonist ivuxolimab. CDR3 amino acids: CASSLDRGLGLGEKLFF. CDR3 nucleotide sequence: TGTGCCAGCAGCCTGGACAGGGGGCTCGGTTTAGGTGAAAAACTGTTTTTT.